This note documents a single T cell receptor beta chain sequence. These data are taken from a study of blood T cell repertoires in COVID-19. Study-wide context: COVID-19 samples from acute and convalescent phases originated in the United States, Italy and Spain. In each case, the material was cDNA or gDNA derived from T cells, B-cell-depleted T cells, or PBMCs.

The junction had 5 bases not matched to a gene; V was cut back by 8 bases and J by 5 bases. The CDR3 has 13 amino acids. Assay: immunoSEQ multiplex PCR; the TCRdb copy retains only in-frame clones and omits some. Among about 62,000 clones listed, 85% to 90% were seen once. The rearrangement uses TRBV12-3 or TRBV12-4 and TRBJ2-3; 9 bases line up with TRBD2. The specimen was peripheral blood. This clonotype was obtained from a man in his sixties or seventies with acute or convalescent COVID-19. In DNA form, the CDR3 reads TGTGCCAGCCGGCTAGCGGGACAAGATACGCAGTATTTT. Protein: CASRLAGQDTQYF.